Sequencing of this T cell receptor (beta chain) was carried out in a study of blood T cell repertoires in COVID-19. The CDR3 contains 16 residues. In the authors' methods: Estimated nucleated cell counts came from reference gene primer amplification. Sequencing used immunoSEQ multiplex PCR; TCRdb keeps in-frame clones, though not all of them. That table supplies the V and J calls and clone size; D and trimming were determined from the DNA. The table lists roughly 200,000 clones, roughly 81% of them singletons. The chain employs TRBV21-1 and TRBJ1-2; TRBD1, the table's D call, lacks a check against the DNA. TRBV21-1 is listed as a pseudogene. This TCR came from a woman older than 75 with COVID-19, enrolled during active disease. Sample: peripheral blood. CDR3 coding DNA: TGTGCCAACCCCAAATCCGGGACAGGGGGGCTCTATGGCTACACCTTC. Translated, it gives CANPKSGTGGLYGYTF.